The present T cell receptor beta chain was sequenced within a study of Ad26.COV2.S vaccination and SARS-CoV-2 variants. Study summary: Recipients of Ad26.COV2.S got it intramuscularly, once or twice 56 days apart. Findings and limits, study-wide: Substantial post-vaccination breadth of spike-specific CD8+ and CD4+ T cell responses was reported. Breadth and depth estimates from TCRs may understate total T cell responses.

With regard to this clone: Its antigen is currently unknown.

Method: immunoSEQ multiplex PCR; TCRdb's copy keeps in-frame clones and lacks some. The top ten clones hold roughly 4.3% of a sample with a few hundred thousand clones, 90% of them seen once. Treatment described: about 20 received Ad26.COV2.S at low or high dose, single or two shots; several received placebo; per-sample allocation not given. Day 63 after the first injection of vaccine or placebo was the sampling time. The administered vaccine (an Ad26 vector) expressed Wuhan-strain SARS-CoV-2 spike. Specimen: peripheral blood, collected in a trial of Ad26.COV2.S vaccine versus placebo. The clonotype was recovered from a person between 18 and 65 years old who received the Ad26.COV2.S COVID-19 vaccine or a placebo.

The CDR3 loop reads CASSQAAGGAYEPYF. CDR3 DNA sequence: TGCGCCAGCAGCCAAGCCGCAGGGGGCGCGTACGAGCCTTACTTC. The chain links TRBV4-1 to TRBJ2-7; the match to TRBD1 covers 8 bases. From germline, CDR1 is MGHRA and CDR2 YSYEKL. With 1 base clipped from V and 13 bases from J, the junction kept 15 bases outside the gene matches. The CDR3 extends over 15 amino acids.